One sample yielded the 19 T cell receptor beta chains listed below, sequenced in a study of shared clonotypes between healthy human individuals. This table comes from immunoSEQ multiplex PCR, and its TCRdb copy is limited to in-frame clones, with some not included. The data contain just under 350,000 clones, about 73% of them seen just once; the ten biggest clones take up around 9.3%. The sequenced material came from memory CD4+ T cells sorted from blood. Documented subset: CD45RA-negative fraction. The receptors stem from a man aged 25-45 years in good health.

This chain links TRBV6-1 with TRBJ2-7, with D possibly being TRBD1 (5 bases). This CDR3 is 13 amino acids long. V shed 6 bases and J shed 2 bases, with 11 bases lying between them. Germline CDR1 reads MNHNS; CDR2 reads SASEGT. DNA for the CDR3: TGTGCCAGCAGCAGGGTGAATGCCTACGAGCAGTACTTC. This translates into CASSRVNAYEQYF.

The V call is TRBV11-3, the J call TRBJ2-7; D ambiguous. Trimming cost V 5 bases and J 3 bases, with 14 bases left between them. The CDR3 loop spans 14 amino acids. Germline CDR1 SGHNT, CDR2 YENEEA. Here the CDR3 reads CASSLGSSSYEQYF. The CDR3 nucleotides are TGTGCCAGCAGCCTAGGATCATCCAGCTACGAGCAGTACTTC.

To note about this clone: Other DNA sequences in this sample translate to the same CDR3. DNA for the CDR3: TGTGCCAGCAGGCAGGGGAACTATGGCTACACCTTC. Protein: CASRQGNYGYTF. This sequence joins TRBV28 and TRBJ1-2; possible D gene TRBD1, 6 bases. Trimming removed 6 bases from V and 2 bases from J, with 7 bases in between. Per germline, CDR1 MDHEN and CDR2 SYDVKM. This CDR3 is 12 amino acids long.

The CDR3 is CASSPSRLAGANEQFF. CDR3 in DNA: TGTGCCAGCTCACCAAGCCGGCTAGCGGGAGCTAATGAGCAGTTCTTC. This chain connects TRBV18 to TRBJ2-1; 10 bases are shared with TRBD2. This CDR3 spans 16 amino acids. In germline, CDR1 is KGHSH, CDR2 LQKENI. V lost 2 bases, J lost 7 bases, and 8 bases stayed unmatched.

This clone was detected many times. The V call is TRBV7-8, the J call TRBJ2-1, with D possibly being TRBD2 (6 bases). Trimming took 5 bases from V and 13 from J, leaving 21 bases between them. Looked up from germline, CDR1 is SGHVS and CDR2 is FQNEAQ. The CDR3 totals 14 residues. The CDR3 region has the DNA TGTGCCAGCAGCCAAGAGCGGGTTAGGTGGTCTCAGTTCTTC. Its translation is CASSQERVRWSQFF. The complete variable domain, with remaining parts taken from reference TRBV7-8 and TRBJ2-1, reads GAGVSQSPRYKVAKRGQDVALRCDPISGHVSLFWYQQALGQGPEFLTYFQNEAQLDKSGLPSDRFFAERPEGSVSTLKIQRTQQEDSAVYLCASSQERVRWSQFFGPGTRLTVL.

The V gene is TRBV29-1, the J gene TRBJ2-7, with TRBD2 as a possible D gene (6 bases). Per germline, CDR1 SQVTM and CDR2 ANQGSEA. V lost 6 bases and J 4 bases, leaving 10 bases between the germline ends. The CDR3 runs to 11 residues. CDR3 sequence reads: CSVPGVYEQYF. Written as DNA, the CDR3 is TGCAGCGTCCCGGGAGTTTACGAGCAGTACTTC.

The rearrangement uses TRBV30 and TRBJ2-1, with TRBD2 matching 10 bases. This CDR3 comprises 14 residues. Germline loops: CDR1 GTSNPN, CDR2 SVGIG (reference sequence). J gave up 4 bases and V 4 bases, and 4 bases lay outside the gene matches. CDR3 bases: TGTGCCTGGACCCCGGGACTAGCGTACAATGAGCAGTTCTTC. Residues: CAWTPGLAYNEQFF.

The rearrangement uses TRBV19 and TRBJ2-5; D is possibly TRBD1 (5 bases). Germline loops: CDR1 LNHDA, CDR2 SQIVND (reference sequence). The CDR3 extends over 18 amino acids. V shed 3 bases and J shed 5 bases, with 25 bases lying between them. CDR3 sequence: CASSIKGSAKITAETQYF. The CDR3, as DNA: TGTGCCAGTAGTATTAAGGGGTCAGCCAAGATAACTGCGGAGACCCAGTACTTC.

This clone showed up just a few times. The V gene is TRBV2, the J gene TRBJ2-1; D not resolved. Per the germline V gene, CDR1 is SNHLY and CDR2 is FYNNEI. V lost 7 bases and J lost 8, with 15 bases in between. CDR3 length: 13 amino acids. CDR3 protein: CASKRVFLDEQFF. CDR3 DNA sequence: TGTGCCAGCAAACGGGTGTTTTTGGATGAGCAGTTCTTC.

As DNA, the CDR3 is TGTGCTAAGCGGGGGGGAGCAGATACGCAGTATTTT. It yields the protein CAKRGGADTQYF. The chain employs TRBV12-5 and TRBJ2-3, with TRBD2 identical over 10 bases. Germline CDR1 reads LGHNT; CDR2 reads FRNRAP. The CDR3 has 12 amino acids. The V segment lost 10 bases and the J segment 4 bases; nucleotides outside the gene matches: 2.

This clone was counted a few times. The chain combines TRBV4-1 with TRBJ2-5; D might be TRBD1 (6 bases). Trimming stripped 5 bases from V and 1 base from J, with 14 bases between. Germline V gene data show CDR1 as MGHRA and CDR2 as YSYEKL. The CDR3 spans 15 residues. The CDR3 spells CASSEGVYSQETQYF. As DNA, the CDR3 is TGCGCCAGCAGCGAGGGGGTTTATTCCCAAGAGACCCAGTACTTC.

The CDR3 nucleotides are TGTGCCAGCAGTGTGGGACTAGAAGAGACCCAGTACTTC. It encodes CASSVGLEETQYF. J is TRBJ2-5 and V is TRBV2; 8 nucleotides agree with TRBD2. J gave up 3 bases and V 4 bases, and 1 base lay outside the gene matches. Looked up from germline, CDR1 is SNHLY and CDR2 is FYNNEI. The CDR3 has 13 amino acids.

The chain carries TRBV30 and TRBJ1-5; 8 bases map to TRBD1. Germline lookup yields CDR1 GTSNPN and CDR2 SVGIG (reference sequence). J was trimmed by 7 bases and V by 1 base; bases with no gene match: 9. CDR3 length equals 15 residues. The chain's CDR3 is CAWSDGAGGYQPQHF. CDR3 DNA sequence: TGTGCCTGGAGTGACGGGGCAGGGGGCTACCAGCCCCAGCATTTT. Using reference TRBV30 and TRBJ1-5 for the parts outside the CDR3, the full variable domain is SQTIHQWPATLVQPVGSPLSLECTVEGTSNPNLYWYRQAAGRGLQLLFYSVGIGQISSEVPQNLSASRPQDRQFILSSKKLLLSDSGFYLCAWSDGAGGYQPQHFGDGTRLSIL.

The V call is TRBV9, the J call TRBJ2-1; D remains unclear. Trimming pared 2 bases from V and 4 bases from J, leaving 10 bases between. The germline CDR1 and CDR2 sequences are SGDLS and YYNGEE. This CDR3 region has 14 residues. CDR3 protein: CASSVTLQYNEQFF. For the CDR3, the DNA is TGTGCCAGCAGCGTCACCCTCCAGTACAATGAGCAGTTCTTC. Combining the CDR3 with reference TRBV9 and TRBJ2-1 gives the whole variable domain DSGVTQTPKHLITATGQRVTLRCSPRSGDLSVYWYQQSLDQGLQFLIQYYNGEERAKGNILERFSAQQFPDLHSELNLSSLELGDSALYFCASSVTLQYNEQFFGPGTRLTVL.

Here the CDR3 reads CASSRTGQGAEAFF. CDR3 nucleotide sequence: TGTGCCAGCAGTCGGACCGGACAGGGCGCTGAAGCTTTCTTT. This chain uses TRBV27 with TRBJ1-1; 8 bases fit TRBD1. CDR3 length equals 14 residues. Per the germline V gene, CDR1 is MNHEY and CDR2 is SMNVEV (reference sequence). Trimming removed 5 bases from V and 6 bases from J; junction bases left unmatched: 8.

This clone was counted once. The J gene is TRBJ2-7, the V gene TRBV11-2; D may be TRBD1 (5 bases). V was trimmed by 6 bases and J by 4 bases, leaving 25 bases between them. Germline V gene sequence: CDR1 SGHAT, CDR2 FQNNGV. CDR3 length equals 17 residues. The DNA for the CDR3 is TGTGCCAGCAGAACGCTCCGGCCGACAGTCTTAGGGTACGAGCAGTACTTC. Translated: CASRTLRPTVLGYEQYF.

The CDR3 DNA sequence: TGTGCCATCAGTGACGCAGCGAACTATGGCTACACCTTC. Translation: CAISDAANYGYTF. This chain links TRBV10-3 with TRBJ1-2; D unresolved. The CDR3 has 13 amino acids. V was shortened by 3 bases and J by 2 bases, with 7 bases between the two germline ends. The V gene's germline CDR1 is ENHRY and CDR2 SYGVKD.

V gene TRBV11-2 combines with J gene TRBJ2-3; 10 bases agree with TRBD2. Germline lookup yields CDR1 SGHAT and CDR2 FQNNGV. This CDR3 contains 16 residues. Trimming at V came to 3 bases and at J to 1 base, leaving 4 bases not matched to a gene. CDR3 coding DNA: TGTGCCAGCAGCTTTAGCGGGAGGCCCCGCACAGATACGCAGTATTTT. It specifies CASSFSGRPRTDTQYF.

V gene TRBV28 combines with J gene TRBJ2-7, with D perhaps TRBD1 (5 bases). The CDR3 totals 13 residues. V shed 7 bases and J shed 6 bases, with 16 bases lying between them. CDR1 is MDHEN, CDR2 SYDVKM, per germline. The CDR3 sequence: CASTPGYLGEQYF. CDR3 DNA sequence: TGTGCCAGCACTCCAGGGTATTTAGGCGAGCAGTACTTC.